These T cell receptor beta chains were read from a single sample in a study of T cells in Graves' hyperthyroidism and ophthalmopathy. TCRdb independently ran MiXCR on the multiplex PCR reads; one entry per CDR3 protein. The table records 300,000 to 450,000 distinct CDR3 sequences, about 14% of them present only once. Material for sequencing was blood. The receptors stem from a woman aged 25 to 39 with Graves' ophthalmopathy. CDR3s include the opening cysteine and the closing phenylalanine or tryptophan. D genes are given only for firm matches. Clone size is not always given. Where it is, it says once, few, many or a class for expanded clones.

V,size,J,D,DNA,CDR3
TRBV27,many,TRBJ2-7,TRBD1,TGTGCCAGCAGCAGGGGGAACCCCTACGAGCAGTACTTC,CASSRGNPYEQYF
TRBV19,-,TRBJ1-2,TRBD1,TGTGCCAGTACCACGACAGGGACTGGCTACACCTTC,CASTTTGTGYTF
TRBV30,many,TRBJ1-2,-,TGTGCCTGGATACGACCTGTCGGAGCTCCGGCCTACACCTTC,CAWIRPVGAPAYTF
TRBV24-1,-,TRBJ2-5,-,TGTGCCACCAGTGATTTGCTTGGGGGGGCAGAGACCCAGTACTTC,CATSDLLGGAETQYF
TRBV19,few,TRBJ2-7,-,TGTGCCAGTAGTCCTTACGAGCAGTACTTC,CASSPYEQYF
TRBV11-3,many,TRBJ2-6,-,TGTGCCAGCAGCACCCGGGACACCAGCTCTGGGGCCAACGTCCTGACTTTC,CASSTRDTSSGANVLTF
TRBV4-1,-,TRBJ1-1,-,TGCGCCAGCAGAGACAGCCAGGCAGGGGCGAACACTGAAGCTTTCTTT,CASRDSQAGANTEAFF
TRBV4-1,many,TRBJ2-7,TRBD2,TGCGCCAGCAGCCACATCCCGACTAGCGGGACCAACTACGAGCAGTACTTC,CASSHIPTSGTNYEQYF
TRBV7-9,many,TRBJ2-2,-,TGTGCCAGCAGCCTTAAATGGGGCACCGGGGAGCTGTTTTTT,CASSLKWGTGELFF
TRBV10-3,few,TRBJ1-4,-,TGTGCCATCAGTGAGTCACTCGGGGGGCGAGCGGCTAATGAAAAACTGTTTTTT,CAISESLGGRAANEKLFF
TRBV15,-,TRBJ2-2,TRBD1,TGTGCCACCAGCAGGAACTTTCCCCGGACAGGGGGCTCCGGGGAGCTTTTTTTT,CATSRNFPRTGGSGELFF
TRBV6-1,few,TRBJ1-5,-,TGTGCCACAGGGGCCAATCAGCCCCAGCATTTT,CATGANQPQHF
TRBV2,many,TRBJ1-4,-,TGTGCCAGCGCTCCTGGCCAAAATGAAAAACTGTTTTTT,CASAPGQNEKLFF
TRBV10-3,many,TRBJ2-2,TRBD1,TGTGCCATCAGTGAGGGGACAGCGAGGACCGGGGAGCTGTTTTTT,CAISEGTARTGELFF
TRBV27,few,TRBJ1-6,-,TGTGCCAGCGGCCTCGGGATTGCTAGCGGTTCACCCCTCCACTTT,CASGLGIASGSPLHF
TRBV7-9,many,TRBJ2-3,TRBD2,TGTGCCAGCAACTTAGCGGGAAGCACAGATACGCAGTATTTT,CASNLAGSTDTQYF
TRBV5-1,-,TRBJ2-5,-,TGCGCCAGCAGCTTGGCCATTAGGGCAGAGGAGACCCAGTACTTC,CASSLAIRAEETQYF
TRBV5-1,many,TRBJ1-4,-,TGCGCCAGCAGCTTGTCCGGAGCAACTAATGAAAAACTGTTTTTT,CASSLSGATNEKLFF
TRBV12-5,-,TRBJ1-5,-,TGTGCTAGTGGTTCGACAGGCGATCAGCCCCGGCATTTT,CASGSTGDQPRHF
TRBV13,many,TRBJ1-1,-,TGTGCCAGCAGGTCCGTCGATTCGGGCACTGAAGCTTTCTTT,CASRSVDSGTEAFF
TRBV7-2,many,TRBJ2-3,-,TGTGCCAGCAGCTTAGTAGGGGGAGCCACAGATACGCAGTATTTT,CASSLVGGATDTQYF
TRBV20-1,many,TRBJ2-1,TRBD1,TGCAGTGCTATGGGACAGAACTACAATGAGCAGTTCTTC,CSAMGQNYNEQFF
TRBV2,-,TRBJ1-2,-,TGTGCCAGCAGTGAAGCGCTTGGCTCGGGAGGGTATGGCTACACCTTC,CASSEALGSGGYGYTF
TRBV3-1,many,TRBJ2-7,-,TGTGCCAGCAGCCCAGGGGAGGGGCCCTCCTACGAGCAGTACTTC,CASSPGEGPSYEQYF
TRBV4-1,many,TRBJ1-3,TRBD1,TGCGCCAGCAGCCAAGAGAATCAGGGGGGATCCCGCTCTGGAAACACCATATATTTT,CASSQENQGGSRSGNTIYF
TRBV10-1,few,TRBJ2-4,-,TGCGCCAGCAGTGAGGAAACAGGCCTGGGCAAAAACATTCAGTACTTC,CASSEETGLGKNIQYF
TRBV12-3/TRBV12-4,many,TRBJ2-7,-,TGTGCCAGCAGACAGGACGGTTTCTACGAGCAGTACTTC,CASRQDGFYEQYF
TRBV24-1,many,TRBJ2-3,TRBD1,TGTGCCACCAGACCCGCAGGGGGCCCAGATACGCAGTATTTT,CATRPAGGPDTQYF